Shown below are 13 T cell receptor beta chains from a single sample sequenced in a study of cytomegalovirus exposure and HLA in healthy donors. Both 60 Vbeta primers and 13 Jbeta primers went into the PCR. Sequencing used immunoSEQ multiplex PCR; TCRdb keeps in-frame clones, though not all of them. The table shows around 120,000 clones, with around four fifths occurring only once. Sequenced material: PBMCs. The receptor source for this set is a male donor in good health and CMV-seropositive.

The rearrangement links TRBV29-1 to TRBJ2-7; 8 bases fit TRBD1. From germline, CDR1 is SQVTM and CDR2 ANQGSEA. The length of the CDR3 is 13 residues. The junction had 7 bases not matched to a gene; V was cut back by 7 bases and J by 2 bases. The CDR3 sequence is CSAGTGITYEQYF. The CDR3 DNA follows: TGCAGCGCCGGGACAGGCATAACCTACGAGCAGTACTTC.

The chain couples TRBV27 to TRBJ2-7; 7 nucleotides line up with TRBD2. CDR1 MNHEY and CDR2 SMNVEV come from the germline V gene (reference sequence). The CDR3 extends over 15 amino acids. Germline trimming cut 2 bases from V and 5 bases from J; bases unmatched to any gene: 9. CDR3 residues: CASSLRGEGKNEQYF. CDR3 in DNA: TGTGCCAGCAGTTTACGGGGGGAAGGGAAAAACGAGCAGTACTTC.

The chain employs TRBV10-3 and TRBJ2-3, with D maybe TRBD2 (6 bases). The V end was cut by 1 base, the J end by 4 bases, with 18 bases between. This CDR3 is built from 17 residues. Germline-derived CDR1 and CDR2 are ENHRY and SYGVKD. The CDR3 sequence: CAISEFPGDPTPDTQYF. The CDR3 DNA sequence: TGTGCCATCAGTGAGTTTCCGGGGGACCCTACCCCAGATACGCAGTATTTT.

This clone occurred a few times. The chain is built from TRBV19 and TRBJ1-2, with 10 bases identical to TRBD1. J gave up 6 bases and V 5 bases, and 6 bases lay outside the gene matches. Germline loops: CDR1 LNHDA, CDR2 SQIVND (reference sequence). This CDR3 is built from 14 residues. This chain's CDR3 is CASSWDRGANGYTF. The CDR3 nucleotides are TGTGCCAGTAGTTGGGACAGGGGCGCAAATGGCTACACCTTC.

The CDR3 nucleotides are TGTGCCAGCAGCCGCCTTACTAGCGGGAGGGCCTCCTACAATGAGCAGTTCTTC. Its protein product is CASSRLTSGRASYNEQFF. The chain recombines TRBV14 with TRBJ2-1, with TRBD2 matching over 13 bases. Germline trimming cut 4 bases from V and 0 bases from J; bases unmatched to any gene: 6. Germline values: CDR1 SGHDN, CDR2 FVKESK. The CDR3 sequence is 18 residues long.

V is TRBV19 and J is TRBJ1-4, with a weak D call TRBD1 (6 bases). This CDR3 comprises 13 residues. The germline V gene has CDR1 LNHDA and CDR2 SQIVND (reference sequence). Trimming left V 7 bases short and J 4 bases short, with 10 bases between. The CDR3 DNA follows: TGTGCCAGTAAAGACAGGTTTAATGAAAAACTGTTTTTT. Its translation: CASKDRFNEKLFF.

The rearrangement joins TRBV7-3 to TRBJ1-1; 10 bases agree with TRBD1. The CDR3 totals 15 residues. The V segment lost 5 bases and the J segment 3 bases; nucleotides outside the gene matches: 6. The germline V gene encodes CDR1 SGHTA and CDR2 FQGTGA. CDR3 residues: CASSLGTGEHTEAFF. The DNA for the CDR3 is TGTGCCAGCAGCCTCGGGACAGGGGAACACACTGAAGCTTTCTTT.

The rearrangement links TRBV11-2 to TRBJ1-1, with 7 positions matching TRBD1. Germline V CDR1 and CDR2: SGHAT, FQNNGV. V dropped 5 bases and J dropped 1; count of bases not matched to a gene: 7. The CDR3 runs to 15 residues. CDR3 region: CASSPRDSENTEAFF. The CDR3 bases are TGTGCCAGCAGCCCAAGGGACAGCGAGAACACTGAAGCTTTCTTT.

The genes are TRBV5-1 and TRBJ1-5; a weak D match, TRBD1 (6 bases). Trimming stripped 0 bases from V and 2 bases from J, with 9 bases between. CDR1 and CDR2 (germline): SGHRS, YFSETQ. CDR3 length equals 15 residues. The DNA for the CDR3 is TGCGCCAGCAGCTTGGCCCCAGGGGGCAATCAGCCCCAGCATTTT. This gives the protein CASSLAPGGNQPQHF.

The chain links TRBV18 to TRBJ2-2; D perhaps matches TRBD2 (7 bases). In germline, CDR1 is KGHSH, CDR2 LQKENI. This CDR3 comprises 17 residues. The V end lost 5 bases, the J end lost 4 bases, and 20 bases lay between the germline ends. This CDR3 is CASSGGAAGAGTGELFF. The CDR3 nucleotides are TGTGCCAGCTCAGGGGGCGCGGCGGGAGCTGGCACCGGGGAGCTGTTTTTT.

This chain uses TRBV28 with TRBJ2-6; possibly TRBD2 for D (5 bases). Trimming cost V 1 base and J 4 bases, with 11 bases left between them. The CDR3 has 16 residues. CDR1 is MDHEN, CDR2 SYDVKM, per germline. CDR3 DNA: TGTGCCAGCAGTTTATTATCGGGGTCGGGGGCCAACGTCCTGACTTTC. Its protein is CASSLLSGSGANVLTF.

This chain uses TRBV10-3 with TRBJ1-2, with a tentative D call TRBD1 (6 bases). Per the germline V gene, CDR1 is ENHRY and CDR2 is SYGVKD. The CDR3 length is 12 residues. V lost 6 bases and J 8 bases, leaving 13 bases between the germline ends. CDR3 bases: TGTGCCATCAGCAAAGGGGACAACGGCTACACCTTC. Translating it yields CAISKGDNGYTF.

The chain carries TRBV6-1 and TRBJ1-1; no clear D gene. CDR1 is MNHNS and CDR2 is SASEGT in the germline V gene. Trimming took off 1 base at V and 0 bases at J, with 9 bases between the two ends. The CDR3 is made up of 15 amino acids. CDR3: CASSEESGMNTEAFF. The DNA for the CDR3 is TGTGCCAGCAGTGAAGAAAGCGGGATGAACACTGAAGCTTTCTTT.